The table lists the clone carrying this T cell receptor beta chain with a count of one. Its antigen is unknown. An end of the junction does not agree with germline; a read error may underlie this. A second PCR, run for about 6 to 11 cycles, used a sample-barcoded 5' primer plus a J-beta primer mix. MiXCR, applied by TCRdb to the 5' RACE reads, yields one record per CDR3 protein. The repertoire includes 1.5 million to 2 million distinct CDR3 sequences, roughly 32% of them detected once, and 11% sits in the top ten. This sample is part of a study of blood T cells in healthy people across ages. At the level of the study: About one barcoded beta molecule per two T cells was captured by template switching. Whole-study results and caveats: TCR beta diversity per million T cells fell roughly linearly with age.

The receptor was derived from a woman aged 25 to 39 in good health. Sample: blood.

The CDR3 coding sequence is TGTGCTAGCAGACGCGGACAGGGCGTTCAAGGGACCCAGTACTTC. This codes for CASRRGQGVQGTQYF. The chain carries TRBV12-3 or TRBV12-4 and TRBJ2-7, with 8 positions matching TRBD1. The tail of the sequence fits TRBJ2-5 better, so the J call may be wrong. The CDR3 has 15 residues.